Listed here are 28 T cell receptor beta chains from one sample, sequenced in a study of regulatory T cells in long-lasting Graves disease. iRepertoire HTBI primers and Arm-PCR of CDR3 regions built TCR beta libraries. Via MiXCR, TCRdb re-called the multiplex PCR reads, giving one row per CDR3 protein. Here the sample spans around 510,000 distinct CDR3 sequences, roughly 20% being singletons. The time point here: persistent/refractory GD, antithyroid drugs over 5 years with positive TRAb. The authors made the TCR library using RNA they extracted from PBMCs. The sample consisted of peripheral blood mononuclear cells (PBMCs), taken when the disease was refractory, from a patient treated with antithyroid drugs. These TCRs come from a female donor with Graves disease.

There are a few counts of this clonotype. The genes are TRBV20-1 and TRBJ2-7, with D possibly TRBD1 on 6 matching bases. This CDR3 is 15 amino acids long. V shed 1 base and J shed 2 bases, with 15 bases lying between them. In germline, CDR1 is DFQATT, CDR2 SNEGSKA (reference sequence). As DNA, the CDR3 is TGCAGTGCTAGAGTTTATACAGGGATCCCCTACGAGCAGTACTTC. Encoded protein: CSARVYTGIPYEQYF.

This clonotype has ten or more counts. The rearrangement uses TRBV6-1 and TRBJ2-7; maybe TRBD1 (7 bases). This CDR3 is built from 14 residues. The V gene's germline CDR1 is MNHNS and CDR2 SASEGT. With 6 bases removed from V and 3 bases from J, the gap between germline ends came to 15 bases. In DNA, the CDR3 is TGTGCCAGCAGGGACAGGCCGGGGGACTACGAGCAGTACTTC. Translation: CASRDRPGDYEQYF.

V is TRBV6-5 and J is TRBJ2-7, with 10 nucleotides matching TRBD2. Germline-derived CDR1 and CDR2 are MNHEY and SVGAGI. V gave up 0 bases and J gave up 0 bases; unmatched junction bases: 8. There are 18 residues in the CDR3. CDR3 bases: TGTGCCAGCAGTTACTCACTAGCGGGGCTGTCGAGCTCCTACGAGCAGTACTTC. Its protein product is CASSYSLAGLSSSYEQYF.

At least ten counts were recorded for this clonotype. This rearrangement joins TRBV6-1 to TRBJ2-7; 14 positions agree with TRBD2. The CDR3 has 19 amino acids. V lost 7 bases, J lost 4 bases, and 18 bases stayed unmatched. CDR1 MNHNS and CDR2 SASEGT come from the germline V gene. CDR3 sequence reads: CASNARRLAGGIPTYEQYF. The DNA for the CDR3 is TGTGCCAGCAATGCTCGAAGACTAGCGGGAGGGATCCCGACTTACGAGCAGTACTTC.

Ten or more counts support this clonotype. The DNA of the CDR3 is TGTGCCAGCAGTGACTCAGGACGCTACAAACATCAGCCCCAGCATTTT. Amino acids: CASSDSGRYKHQPQHF. This sequence joins TRBV6-4 and TRBJ1-5; the D is unclear. Germline-derived CDR1 and CDR2 are MRHNA and SNTAGT. V gave up 0 bases and J gave up 5 bases, with 14 bases separating them. The CDR3 totals 16 residues.

This clonotype has a count of ten or more. The chain joins TRBV28 to TRBJ2-7; 11 bases are shared with TRBD2. Trimming at V came to 5 bases and at J to 5 bases, leaving 8 bases not matched to a gene. Per the germline V gene, CDR1 is MDHEN and CDR2 is SYDVKM. The CDR3 sequence is 15 residues long. The CDR3, as DNA: TGTGCCAGCAGTGTCTTAGCGGGAGGGACTCACGAGCAGTACTTC. This gives the protein CASSVLAGGTHEQYF. The full variable domain, rest sourced from reference TRBV28 and TRBJ2-7, is DVKVTQSSRYLVKRTGEKVFLECVQDMDHENMFWYRQDPGLGLRLIYFSYDVKMKEKGDIPEGYSVSREKKERFSLILESASTNQTSMYLCASSVLAGGTHEQYFGPGTRLTVT.

This clonotype was found once. A much larger clone lies a single base off, so this may be a read error. The chain couples TRBV20-1 to TRBJ2-7, with D perhaps matching TRBD1 (6 bases). The CDR3 totals 11 residues. In germline, CDR1 is DFQATT, CDR2 SNEGSKA (reference sequence). Trimming stripped 4 bases from V and 8 bases from J, with 12 bases between. This chain's CDR3 is CSATQGVKQYF. The CDR3, as DNA: TGCAGTGCTACACAGGGTGTCAAGCAGTACTTC.

This clonotype was found many times. V usage is TRBV27 and J usage is TRBJ2-2; unclear D gene. CDR3 size: 16 residues. V lost 2 bases and J 0 bases, leaving 10 bases between the germline ends. Germline lookup yields CDR1 MNHEY and CDR2 SMNVEV (reference sequence). The CDR3 is CASSLLTYPNTGELFF. In nucleotides, the CDR3 is TGTGCCAGCAGTTTACTCACATATCCGAACACCGGGGAGCTGTTTTTT.

Only a few counts were recorded for this clonotype. The chain couples TRBV5-1 to TRBJ2-2; possibly TRBD2 for D (5 bases). The V gene's germline CDR1 is SGHRS and CDR2 YFSETQ. The CDR3 covers 15 residues. Trimming removed 7 bases at V and 4 bases at J, with 17 bases between. The CDR3, as DNA: TGCGCCAGCGGAAGGTTGGGAGACGGCACCGGGGAGCTGTTTTTT. Protein sequence: CASGRLGDGTGELFF.

In its sample, this clonotype was seen many times. This rearrangement joins TRBV28 to TRBJ2-7; TRBD2 might be the D (5 bases). Germline V gene lookup returns CDR1 MDHEN and CDR2 SYDVKM. V lost 3 bases and J lost 3, with 12 bases in between. The CDR3 totals 14 residues. Written as DNA, the CDR3 is TGTGCCAGCAGTTTCTCGGGGTCGTACTACGAGCAGTACTTC. It is translated as CASSFSGSYYEQYF.

This clonotype has just a few counts. V gene TRBV11-2 combines with J gene TRBJ2-3; D gene unclear. CDR3 length: 12 amino acids. CDR1 is SGHAT and CDR2 is FQNNGV in the germline V gene. The V and J ends lost 1 base and 8 bases respectively, with 7 bases between them. CDR3 sequence (DNA): TGTGCCAGCAGCTTAGGGATTACTACGCAGTATTTT. Translation gives CASSLGITTQYF.

This clonotype appeared a few times. At one boundary the junction diverges from the germline segment, which might be a read error. The J gene is TRBJ2-7, the V gene TRBV20-1, with 7 positions matching TRBD2. CDR3 length: 14 residues. Germline lookup yields CDR1 DFQATT and CDR2 SNEGSKA (reference sequence). The CDR3: CSARGRESSFEQYF. CDR3 nucleotide sequence: TGCAGTGCTAGGGGGCGGGAGAGCTCCTTCGAGCAGTACTTC.

This clonotype showed up many times. V usage is TRBV20-1 and J usage is TRBJ2-2; D gene uncertain. The germline gives CDR1 DFQATT, CDR2 SNEGSKA (reference sequence). V was pared by 5 bases and J by 2 bases, with 12 bases between. The CDR3 is 14 residues long. In nucleotides, the CDR3 is TGCAGTGCTCTGGACCTGGTTAACACCGGGGAGCTGTTTTTT. This gives the protein CSALDLVNTGELFF.

This clonotype was found a few times. CDR3 in DNA: TGTGCCAGCAGCGTAGGCACTAGCGGGAGTGAGACCCAGTACTTC. This gives the protein CASSVGTSGSETQYF. The chain links TRBV9 to TRBJ2-5; 11 nucleotides align to TRBD2. V lost 0 bases, J lost 5 bases, and 3 bases stayed unmatched. The V gene's germline CDR1 is SGDLS and CDR2 YYNGEE. The CDR3 has 15 residues. The full variable domain, in which reference TRBV9 and TRBJ2-5 provide the parts outside the CDR3, is DSGVTQTPKHLITATGQRVTLRCSPRSGDLSVYWYQQSLDQGLQFLIQYYNGEERAKGNILERFSAQQFPDLHSELNLSSLELGDSALYFCASSVGTSGSETQYFGPGTRLLVL.

This clonotype was counted a few times. The chain joins TRBV27 to TRBJ2-7; 8 positions match TRBD2. The CDR3 contains 15 residues. Germline V gene lookup returns CDR1 MNHEY and CDR2 SMNVEV (reference sequence). The J segment lost 5 bases and the V segment lost 2 bases, leaving 8 bases of the junction unmatched. The CDR3 region has the DNA TGTGCCAGCAGTTTACGGGGCGGGAGGACCAACGAGCAGTACTTC. It encodes CASSLRGGRTNEQYF.

The sample holds many counts of this clonotype. This rearrangement joins TRBV7-3 to TRBJ2-3; unclear D gene. Germline V lookup: CDR1 SGHTA, CDR2 FQGTGA. Between the trimmed V and J ends, which lost 1 base and 6 bases, there was a span of 11 bases. The CDR3 sequence is 14 residues long. Written as DNA, the CDR3 is TGTGCCAGCAGCTTAAGTAGTAATTCGGATACGCAGTATTTT. As protein: CASSLSSNSDTQYF.

The rearrangement uses TRBV7-9 and TRBJ2-5; TRBD2 aligns across 12 bases. This CDR3 region has 19 residues. The junction had 18 bases not matched to a gene; V was cut back by 6 bases and J by 4 bases. Germline assignment: CDR1 SEHNR and CDR2 FQNEAQ (reference sequence). CDR3 loop: CASSRLGLAGKGKRETQYF. In DNA, the CDR3 is TGTGCCAGCAGTCGACTAGGACTAGCGGGAAAGGGAAAACGAGAGACCCAGTACTTC.

This clonotype has at least ten counts. The chain carries TRBV12-3 or TRBV12-4 and TRBJ2-7; D gene unclear. The CDR3 sequence is 13 residues long. Trimming took 4 bases from V and 5 from J, leaving 12 bases between them. CDR3 sequence (DNA): TGTGCCAGCAGTTCCCTGGTGACGGACGAGCAGTACTTC. Translated: CASSSLVTDEQYF.

This clonotype was detected ten times or more. The chain carries TRBV12-3 or TRBV12-4 and TRBJ2-7, with 11 positions matching TRBD2. The CDR3 has 14 amino acids. V lost 7 bases and J lost 5; bases outside the gene matches: 7. The CDR3 region has the DNA TGTGCCAGCACCGGGACTAGCGGTGGAAACGAGCAGTACTTC. Its protein product is CASTGTSGGNEQYF.

There are many counts of this clonotype. The J gene is TRBJ1-1, the V gene TRBV2; D call uncertain. V was clipped by 7 bases and J by 4 bases, with 7 bases between them. The length of the CDR3 is 11 residues. Germline V gene lookup returns CDR1 SNHLY and CDR2 FYNNEI. DNA for the CDR3: TGTGCCAGCACCCGGGCCACTGAAGCTTTCTTT. Protein sequence: CASTRATEAFF.

CDR3 nucleotide sequence: TGTGCCAGCAGTGTATGGGGACCCTCGAGAGAAAAACTGTTTTTT. Translated: CASSVWGPSREKLFF. The rearrangement links TRBV27 to TRBJ1-4; maybe TRBD1 (5 bases). The ends were cut back, 5 bases at V and 8 bases at J, with 18 bases in the middle. CDR1 and CDR2 from the germline V gene are MNHEY and SMNVEV (reference sequence). The CDR3 runs to 15 residues.

This clonotype showed up many times. DNA of the CDR3: TGTGCCAGCAGACCACAGGGATCTAGCAATCAGCCCCAGCATTTT. Amino acid sequence: CASRPQGSSNQPQHF. The V call is TRBV6-1, the J call TRBJ1-5, with D possibly being TRBD1 (6 bases). Germline values: CDR1 MNHNS, CDR2 SASEGT. The CDR3 is 15 residues long. The V end lost 6 bases, the J end lost 0 bases, and 12 bases lay between the germline ends.

DNA of the CDR3: TGCAGCGTTGACGGAGCGGGTCCCTCCTACGAGCAGTACTTC. This encodes CSVDGAGPSYEQYF. This rearrangement joins TRBV29-1 to TRBJ2-7, with TRBD2 as a possible D gene (6 bases). The CDR3 loop spans 14 amino acids. V was shortened by 3 bases and J by 0 bases, with 12 bases between the two germline ends. The V gene's germline CDR1 is SQVTM and CDR2 ANQGSEA.

Comments on this clonotype: A far more abundant clone sits one base away, making this likely a read error. The gene calls are TRBV11-2 and TRBJ1-1; D is ambiguous. Between the trimmed V and J ends, which lost 8 bases and 1 base, there was a span of 8 bases. The CDR3 contains 12 residues. The V gene's germline CDR1 is SGHAT and CDR2 FQNNGV. CDR3 nucleotides: TGTGCCAGCGGCCCCCAGAACACTGAAGCTTTCTTT. Amino acid sequence: CASGPQNTEAFF.

This clonotype was counted only a few times. V is TRBV5-4 and J is TRBJ1-1; D not certain. V lost 7 bases and J 2 bases, leaving 12 bases between the germline ends. The germline gives CDR1 SGHNT, CDR2 YYREEE (reference sequence). The CDR3 contains 13 residues. The CDR3 protein is CASCQNPNTEAFF. The CDR3 DNA follows: TGTGCCAGCTGCCAGAATCCCAACACTGAAGCTTTCTTT.

As regards this clonotype: A read error may be the cause here, since a much bigger clone is one base away. The chain links TRBV7-2 to TRBJ2-7; 7 nucleotides align to TRBD2. Unmatched junction bases numbered 18, after V lost 6 bases and J lost 7 bases. The CDR3 sequence is 16 residues long. CDR1 and CDR2 from the germline V gene are SGHTA and FQGNSA. CDR3 residues: CASRYPGLRKSGEQYF. The CDR3 nucleotides are TGTGCCAGCAGATATCCGGGACTACGCAAGTCTGGGGAGCAGTACTTC.

This clonotype has a count of ten or more. V is TRBV29-1 and J is TRBJ2-7, with 8 bases matching TRBD2. Germline V lookup: CDR1 SQVTM, CDR2 ANQGSEA. Losses at the gene ends were 5 bases for V and 9 bases for J; bases not matched to a gene: 15. This CDR3 comprises 14 residues. This CDR3 is CSVPSAGGHVGQYF. The DNA for the CDR3 is TGCAGCGTTCCCTCCGCGGGAGGCCATGTTGGGCAGTACTTC.

This clonotype was found a few times. This sequence joins TRBV20-1 and TRBJ2-7, with D maybe TRBD2 (6 bases). Germline values: CDR1 DFQATT, CDR2 SNEGSKA (reference sequence). This CDR3 has 15 residues. Trimming took 2 bases from V and 0 from J, leaving 14 bases between them. The CDR3 region is CSARLYRGSSYEQYF. In DNA, the CDR3 is TGCAGTGCTAGACTTTATCGGGGGAGCTCCTACGAGCAGTACTTC.